The 27 T cell receptor beta chains listed next were all sequenced from one sample in a study of blood T cells in healthy people across ages. It was with a sample-barcoded 5' primer and a J-beta primer mix that a second PCR of about 7 to 12 cycles was run. From the 5' RACE reads, TCRdb called clonotypes with MiXCR, one entry per CDR3 protein. Of 1.8 million or so distinct CDR3 sequences listed, roughly two fifths are singletons. The sample comprised blood. These receptors came from a human donor in good health.

V and J are TRBV9 and TRBJ2-5, with TRBD2 as a possible D gene (5 bases). The CDR3 covers 15 residues. The germline V gene encodes CDR1 SGDLS and CDR2 YYNGEE. The V gene lost 0 bases and the J gene lost 2 bases, with 11 bases spanning the gap. CDR3 residues: CASSVDNSAQETQYF. The CDR3 DNA follows: TGTGCCAGCAGCGTAGATAATAGCGCTCAAGAGACCCAGTACTTC.

With respect to this clonotype: The germline gene is not matched at one end of the junction; a read error may be the cause. This chain connects TRBV20-1 to TRBJ2-1; D might be TRBD2 (5 bases). Germline assignment: CDR1 DFQATT and CDR2 SNEGSKA (reference sequence). There are 15 residues in the CDR3. CDR3 DNA: TGCAGTGCGATACGGGGTCCCCTCAGCTACAACGAGCAGTTCTTC. It encodes CSAIRGPLSYNEQFF.

The chain combines TRBV15 with TRBJ1-2, with TRBD1 as a possible D gene (5 bases). V shed 0 bases and J shed 6 bases, with 11 bases lying between them. This CDR3 spans 14 amino acids. Germline lookup yields CDR1 LNHNV and CDR2 YYDKDF (reference sequence). CDR3 amino acids: CATSRDPRGDGYTF. DNA for the CDR3: TGTGCCACCAGCAGAGATCCCCGGGGGGATGGCTACACCTTC.

This clonotype has at least ten counts. V usage is TRBV5-6 and J usage is TRBJ1-2; D is undetermined. The CDR3 loop spans 13 amino acids. The V end was cut by 4 bases, the J end by 2 bases, with 9 bases between. CDR1 is SGHDT and CDR2 is YYEEEE in the germline V gene. The CDR3: CASSPRYNYGYTF. The CDR3 DNA follows: TGTGCCAGCAGCCCACGATACAACTATGGCTACACCTTC. Full variable domain (outside the CDR3, taken from reference TRBV5-6 and TRBJ1-2): DAGVTQSPTHLIKTRGQQVTLRCSPKSGHDTVSWYQQALGQGPQFIFQYYEEEERQRGNFPDRFSGHQFPNYSSELNVNALLLGDSALYLCASSPRYNYGYTFGSGTRLTVV.

The chain employs TRBV18 and TRBJ1-5, with a weak D call TRBD1 (5 bases). This CDR3 has 13 amino acids. The V end was cut by 6 bases, the J end by 9 bases, with 15 bases between. Germline assignment: CDR1 KGHSH and CDR2 LQKENI. Here the CDR3 DNA reads TGTGCCAGCTCGACGGGGGAATCAAGGCCCCAGCATTTT. It encodes CASSTGESRPQHF.

Points on this clonotype: At one end the junction does not follow the germline gene, possibly because of a read error. The chain is built from TRBV6-5 and TRBJ2-1; D is perhaps TRBD1 or TRBD2 (5 bases each). Looked up from germline, CDR1 is MNHEY and CDR2 is SVGAGI. This CDR3 comprises 14 residues. DNA of the CDR3: TGTGCCAGCAGTTTCTCCAGGGAGTACCATGAGCAGTTATTC. Residues: CASSFSREYHEQLF.

V gene TRBV9 combines with J gene TRBJ1-2; D gene uncertain. Germline V CDR1 and CDR2: SGDLS, YYNGEE. CDR3 length: 16 residues. Trimming shortened V by 3 bases and J by 1 base, and 16 bases separated the two germline ends. Here the CDR3 DNA reads TGTGCCAGCAGCGCCCGACTGAGGGAAATTAACTATGGCTACACCTTC. Its protein is CASSARLREINYGYTF.

This rearrangement joins TRBV28 to TRBJ2-7; TRBD2 agrees at 7 bases. The germline V gene encodes CDR1 MDHEN and CDR2 SYDVKM. V lost 2 bases and J lost 10; bases outside the gene matches: 8. The CDR3 spans 13 residues. This chain's CDR3 is CASSLAAGVPQYF. DNA of the CDR3: TGTGCCAGCAGTTTAGCGGCGGGGGTCCCCCAGTACTTC. The full variable domain, rest sourced from reference TRBV28 and TRBJ2-7, is DVKVTQSSRYLVKRTGEKVFLECVQDMDHENMFWYRQDPGLGLRLIYFSYDVKMKEKGDIPEGYSVSREKKERFSLILESASTNQTSMYLCASSLAAGVPQYFGPGTRLTVT.

This rearrangement joins TRBV7-9 to TRBJ2-7; the D gene is possibly TRBD1 (6 bases). Gene TRBJ2-5 matches the end of the DNA better, so the J call may be wrong. The CDR3 spans 13 residues. Per germline, CDR1 SEHNR and CDR2 FQNEAQ (reference sequence). CDR3 sequence reads: CASSEQGWATQYF. The CDR3 nucleotides are TGTGCCAGCAGCGAACAGGGTTGGGCGACCCAGTACTTC.

The chain has TRBV5-1 and TRBJ2-7; D possibly matches TRBD1 or TRBD2 (5 bases each). Trimming removed 4 bases from V and 2 bases from J, with 16 bases in between. The CDR3 extends over 15 amino acids. Germline V gives CDR1 SGHRS, CDR2 YFSETQ. The DNA of the CDR3 is TGCGCCAGCAGCCCCCTGGGGGTTTTCGCCTACGAGCAGTACTTC. Its protein is CASSPLGVFAYEQYF.

This clonotype was counted ten times or more. The V and J genes are TRBV27 and TRBJ1-1; 9 nucleotides align to TRBD1. There are 13 residues in the CDR3. Per the germline V gene, CDR1 is MNHEY and CDR2 is SMNVEV (reference sequence). Trimming at V came to 9 bases and at J to 6 bases, leaving 8 bases not matched to a gene. CDR3 protein: CASQGQGLAEAFF. CDR3 in DNA: TGTGCCAGTCAGGGACAGGGATTGGCTGAAGCTTTCTTT.

This clonotype has more than one count but fewer than ten. The chain recombines TRBV4-3 with TRBJ2-4, with 11 positions matching TRBD2. The CDR3 totals 19 residues. Trimming at V came to 1 base and at J to 13 bases, leaving 21 bases not matched to a gene. Germline V gene data show CDR1 as LGHNA and CDR2 as YSLEER. CDR3 region: CASSQALAGGRGHSLGQYF. The CDR3 DNA is TGCGCCAGCAGCCAAGCCTTAGCGGGGGGGCGGGGCCATTCCCTCGGGCAGTACTTC.

This clonotype was seen a few times. The CDR3 nucleotides read TGTGCCAGCACCAACAGCGGGACAACCCATGGCTACACCTTC. Encoded protein: CASTNSGTTHGYTF. V usage is TRBV7-2 and J usage is TRBJ1-2, with a weak D call TRBD1 (6 bases). V was trimmed by 7 bases and J by 6 bases, leaving 18 bases between them. Germline lookup yields CDR1 SGHTA and CDR2 FQGNSA. The CDR3 consists of 14 residues.

This rearrangement joins TRBV6-6 to TRBJ2-7, with D uncertain. Trimming pared 6 bases from V and 1 base from J, leaving 13 bases between. Germline CDR1 MNHNY, CDR2 SVGAGI (reference sequence). The CDR3 is made up of 14 amino acids. DNA for the CDR3: TGTGCCAGCAGCCCAGCTAGAGATTCCTACGAGCAGTACTTC. The encoded protein is CASSPARDSYEQYF.

In its sample, this clonotype was seen a few times. The chain uses TRBV4-3 and TRBJ1-6, with a possible D match to TRBD1 (6 bases). Germline V gives CDR1 LGHNA, CDR2 YSLEER. CDR3 length: 17 residues. The V end was cut by 0 bases, the J end by 10 bases, with 19 bases between. CDR3 sequence: CASSQEVGRGLESPLHF. The CDR3 DNA is TGCGCCAGCAGCCAAGAGGTCGGCAGGGGCCTAGAGTCACCCCTCCACTTT.

This rearrangement joins TRBV6-6 to TRBJ2-2; a possible D gene is TRBD2 (7 bases). In germline, CDR1 is MNHNY, CDR2 SVGAGI (reference sequence). The CDR3 sequence is 17 residues long. The V and J ends lost 6 bases and 5 bases respectively, with 22 bases between them. For the CDR3, the DNA is TGTGCCAGCAGCCCAAAAGGATACAGGGAGGGGACCGGGGAGCTGTTTTTT. Its translation: CASSPKGYREGTGELFF.

The chain combines TRBV7-2 with TRBJ1-2; no clear D gene. Germline CDR1 SGHTA, CDR2 FQGNSA. V was trimmed by 5 bases and J by 7 bases, leaving 11 bases between them. The CDR3 sequence is 12 residues long. The CDR3 bases are TGTGCCAGCAGCAAAGCGATCGGTGGCTACACCTTC. Protein: CASSKAIGGYTF.

The chain recombines TRBV6-2 or TRBV6-3 with TRBJ2-7; TRBD2 matches 9 bases. Trimming at V came to 6 bases and at J to 2 bases, leaving 8 bases not matched to a gene. The CDR3 contains 15 residues. The germline V gene encodes CDR1 MNHEY and CDR2 SVGEGT. CDR3 DNA: TGTGCCAGCAGCTTCCGGCTAGCGGGGCCCTACGAGCAGTACTTC. Its protein is CASSFRLAGPYEQYF.

The rearrangement uses TRBV7-2 and TRBJ1-2, with D hard to call. Trimming took 4 bases from V and 2 from J, leaving 14 bases between them. Germline lookup yields CDR1 SGHTA and CDR2 FQGNSA. The CDR3 has 15 amino acids. The CDR3 loop is CASSSPRGVNYGYTF. The CDR3 DNA follows: TGTGCCAGCAGCTCGCCCAGAGGAGTAAACTATGGCTACACCTTC.

The chain recombines TRBV20-1 with TRBJ2-7; tentative D call: TRBD1 (6 bases). This CDR3 contains 13 residues. The germline V gene has CDR1 DFQATT and CDR2 SNEGSKA (reference sequence). Trimming took 1 base from V and 2 from J, leaving 9 bases between them. DNA for the CDR3: TGCAGTGCTAGAGCAAGGACAGCCTACGAGCAGTACTTC. As protein: CSARARTAYEQYF.

Ten or more counts support this clonotype. The chain combines TRBV20-1 with TRBJ2-5; 7 positions match TRBD2. This CDR3 has 14 residues. CDR1 is DFQATT, CDR2 SNEGSKA, per germline (reference sequence). Unmatched junction bases numbered 6, after V lost 0 bases and J lost 5 bases. CDR3: CSARDRRGGETQYF. Here the CDR3 DNA reads TGCAGTGCTAGAGATCGGCGGGGAGGGGAGACCCAGTACTTC.

The chain links TRBV10-3 to TRBJ1-5; no reliable D call. Trimming left V 3 bases short and J 3 bases short, with 6 bases between. The CDR3 consists of 13 residues. Germline CDR1 ENHRY, CDR2 SYGVKD. CDR3 sequence reads: CAISDVHNQPQHF. The CDR3 nucleotides are TGTGCCATCAGTGATGTTCACAATCAGCCCCAGCATTTT.

The chain uses TRBV10-3 and TRBJ2-7; D ambiguous. The CDR3 is 15 amino acids. The V end was cut by 2 bases, the J end by 3 bases, with 14 bases between. Germline CDR1 ENHRY, CDR2 SYGVKD. In DNA, the CDR3 is TGTGCCATCAGTGAGAAGGAACCAGATTACTACGAGCAGTACTTC. Residues: CAISEKEPDYYEQYF.

CDR3 bases: TGCGCCAGCAGCCAGGATAGCGGGGCAGATACGCAGTATTTT. Protein: CASSQDSGADTQYF. The gene calls are TRBV5-1 and TRBJ2-3; 8 nucleotides align to TRBD2. In germline, CDR1 is SGHRS, CDR2 YFSETQ. V lost 4 bases and J lost 4; bases outside the gene matches: 5. The CDR3 spans 14 residues. The complete variable domain, with remaining parts taken from reference TRBV5-1 and TRBJ2-3, reads KAGVTQTPRYLIKTRGQQVTLSCSPISGHRSVSWYQQTPGQGLQFLFEYFSETQRNKGNFPGRFSGRQFSNSRSEMNVSTLELGDSALYLCASSQDSGADTQYFGPGTRLTVL.

V gene TRBV7-2 combines with J gene TRBJ1-2; D remains ambiguous. There are 16 residues in the CDR3. Germline V lookup: CDR1 SGHTA, CDR2 FQGNSA. V shed 3 bases and J shed 4 bases, with 18 bases lying between them. CDR3 in amino acids: CASSFYTGWPIYGYTF. CDR3 sequence (DNA): TGTGCCAGCAGCTTCTACACTGGATGGCCTATCTATGGCTACACCTTC.

The sample holds a few counts of this clonotype. The chain uses TRBV29-1 and TRBJ1-4, with TRBD1 matching over 12 bases. Germline lookup yields CDR1 SQVTM and CDR2 ANQGSEA. The CDR3 runs to 14 residues. V lost 4 bases, J lost 8 bases, and 5 bases stayed unmatched. CDR3 nucleotides: TGCAGCGTTGTAACCGGGACAGGGGGCGAAAAACTGTTTTTT. As protein: CSVVTGTGGEKLFF.

DNA of the CDR3: TGTGCCACCCGTAACGGACAGAACACTGAAGCTTTCTTT. As protein: CATRNGQNTEAFF. The rearrangement uses TRBV6-5 and TRBJ1-1; possibly TRBD1 for D (5 bases). V lost 10 bases and J 1 base, leaving 13 bases between the germline ends. CDR3 size: 13 residues. The V gene's germline CDR1 is MNHEY and CDR2 SVGAGI.